This T cell receptor beta chain was observed in a study of tumor-infiltrating lymphocytes in oesophageal squamous cell carcinoma. TCRdb analysed the PCR reads with MiXCR anew, one entry per CDR3 protein. The profile shows 15,000 to 20,000 distinct CDR3 sequences, around 43% of them singletons. CDR3 length: 16 amino acids. Germline CDR1 and CDR2: DFQATT and SNEGSKA (reference sequence). Trimming cost V 4 bases and J 2 bases, with 19 bases left between them. The TCR was taken from a female donor with esophageal squamous cell carcinoma. V gene TRBV20-1 combines with J gene TRBJ2-3, with D perhaps matching TRBD1 (6 bases). Sequenced material: normal esophageal tissue next to the tumor. The CDR3 sequence is CSAIRPGHSPTDTQYF. CDR3 sequence (DNA): TGCAGTGCTATAAGACCGGGACATAGTCCCACAGATACGCAGTATTTT.